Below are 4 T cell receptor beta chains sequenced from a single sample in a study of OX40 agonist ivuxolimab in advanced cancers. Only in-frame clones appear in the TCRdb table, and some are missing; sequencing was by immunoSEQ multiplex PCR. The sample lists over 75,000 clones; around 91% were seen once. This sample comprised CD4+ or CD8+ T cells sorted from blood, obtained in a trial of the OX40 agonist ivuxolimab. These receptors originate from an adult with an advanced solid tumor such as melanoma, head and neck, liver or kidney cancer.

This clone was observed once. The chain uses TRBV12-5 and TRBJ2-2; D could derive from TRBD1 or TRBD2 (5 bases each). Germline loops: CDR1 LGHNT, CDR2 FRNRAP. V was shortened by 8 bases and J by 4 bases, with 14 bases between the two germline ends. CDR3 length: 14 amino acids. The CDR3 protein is CASKWGSSTGELFF. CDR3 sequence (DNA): TGTGCTAGTAAATGGGGGTCCTCCACCGGGGAGCTGTTTTTT.

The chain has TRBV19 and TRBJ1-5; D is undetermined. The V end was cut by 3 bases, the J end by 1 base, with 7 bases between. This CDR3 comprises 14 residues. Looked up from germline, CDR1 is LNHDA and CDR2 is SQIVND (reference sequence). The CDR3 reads CASSMSQSNQPQHF. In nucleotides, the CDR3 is TGTGCCAGTAGTATGTCACAAAGCAATCAGCCCCAGCATTTT.

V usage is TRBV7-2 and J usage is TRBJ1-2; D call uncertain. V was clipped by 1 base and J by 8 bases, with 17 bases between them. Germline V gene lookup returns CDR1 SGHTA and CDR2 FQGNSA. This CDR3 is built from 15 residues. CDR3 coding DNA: TGTGCCAGCAGCTTAGACTCCGGGGAAATGGGCGGCTACACCTTC. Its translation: CASSLDSGEMGGYTF.

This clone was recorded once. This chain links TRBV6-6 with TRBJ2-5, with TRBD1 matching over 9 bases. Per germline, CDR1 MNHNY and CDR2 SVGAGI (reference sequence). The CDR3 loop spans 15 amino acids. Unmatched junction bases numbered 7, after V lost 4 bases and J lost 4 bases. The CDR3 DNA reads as TGTGCCAGCAGTTCCCCAACAGGGGGCGGAGAGACCCAGTACTTC. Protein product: CASSSPTGGGETQYF.